This T cell receptor beta chain was recorded in a study of blood T cell repertoires in COVID-19. Study context: COVID-19 samples collected from the United States, Italy and Spain covered acute and convalescent phases. PBMCs, B-cell-depleted T cells, or T cells were the source of the cDNA or gDNA that made up the material.

Measured with immunoSEQ multiplex PCR; TCRdb has only the in-frame clones, and not every one. This sample has hundreds of thousands of clones; around 80% occur once, and the top ten carry roughly 4%. Per the germline V gene, CDR1 is DFQATT and CDR2 is SNEGSKA (reference sequence). This CDR3 comprises 11 residues. After removal of 5 bases from V and 8 bases from J, the junction contained 5 bases not matched to a gene. The V and J genes are TRBV20-1 and TRBJ1-2; 7 nucleotides align to TRBD1. This receptor was identified in a woman in her 40s with active or convalescent COVID-19. Sequencing input: peripheral blood. The CDR3 region is CSASDRDGYTF. The CDR3 nucleotides read TGCAGTGCTTCAGACAGGGACGGCTACACCTTC.